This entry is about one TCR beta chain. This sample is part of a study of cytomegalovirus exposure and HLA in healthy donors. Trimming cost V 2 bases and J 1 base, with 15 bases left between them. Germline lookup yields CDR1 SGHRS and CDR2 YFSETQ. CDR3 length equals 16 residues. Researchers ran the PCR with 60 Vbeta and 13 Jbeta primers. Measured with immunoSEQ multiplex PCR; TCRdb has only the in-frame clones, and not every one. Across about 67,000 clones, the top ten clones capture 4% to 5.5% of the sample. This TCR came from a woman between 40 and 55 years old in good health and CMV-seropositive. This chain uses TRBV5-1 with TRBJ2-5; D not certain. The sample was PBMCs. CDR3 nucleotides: TGCGCCAGCAGCTTAGTTCATCGGTCGGGCCAAGAGACCCAGTACTTC. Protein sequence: CASSLVHRSGQETQYF.